A single sample is the source of the 27 T cell receptor beta chains below, sequenced in a study of cytomegalovirus exposure and HLA in healthy donors. PCR used 60 Vbeta primers and 13 Jbeta primers. Sequencing used immunoSEQ multiplex PCR; TCRdb keeps in-frame clones, though not all of them. The sample has some 120,000 clones, approximately 80% seen once. Sequencing was carried out using PBMCs. Receptor source: a man between 18 and 35 years old in good health and CMV-seronegative.

V is TRBV4-1 and J is TRBJ2-2; 7 positions agree with TRBD1. Germline V CDR1 and CDR2: MGHRA, YSYEKL. The CDR3 has 19 amino acids. The trim removed 2 bases at V and 0 bases at J, leaving 12 bases unmatched. CDR3 sequence (DNA): TGCGCCAGCAGCCAATACCTGGTAGAGGGGGCCTCGAACACCGGGGAGCTGTTTTTT. Translation gives CASSQYLVEGASNTGELFF.

The J gene is TRBJ2-1, the V gene TRBV29-1, with D possibly TRBD2 on 6 matching bases. Germline V gene data show CDR1 as SQVTM and CDR2 as ANQGSEA. Trimming took off 3 bases at V and 8 bases at J, with 11 bases between the two ends. The length of the CDR3 is 12 residues. The CDR3 nucleotides are TGCAGCGTTGAGGGACTTGGTTATGAGCAGTTCTTC. Translating it yields CSVEGLGYEQFF.

This clone was counted between two and nine times. The rearrangement uses TRBV6-6 and TRBJ2-7, with D possibly being TRBD1 (6 bases). The CDR3 covers 14 residues. Germline loops: CDR1 MNHNY, CDR2 SVGAGI (reference sequence). V was trimmed by 6 bases and J by 2 bases, leaving 14 bases between them. CDR3 DNA: TGTGCCAGCAGGGAAACAGGGTATACCTACGAGCAGTACTTC. Translating it yields CASRETGYTYEQYF.

The chain uses TRBV19 and TRBJ1-5, with 9 bases that match TRBD1. This CDR3 spans 16 amino acids. After removal of 7 bases from V and 6 bases from J, the junction contained 13 bases not matched to a gene. Germline V lookup: CDR1 LNHDA, CDR2 SQIVND (reference sequence). CDR3 in amino acids: CASTKAGETGGQPQHF. DNA for the CDR3: TGTGCCAGTACCAAGGCGGGGGAGACAGGGGGTCAGCCCCAGCATTTT.

The chain joins TRBV18 to TRBJ2-5; 7 nucleotides line up with TRBD1. Looked up from germline, CDR1 is KGHSH and CDR2 is LQKENI. The CDR3 runs to 15 residues. The ends lost 1 base at V and 1 base at J; junction bases unmatched: 3. CDR3 nucleotide sequence: TGTGCCAGCTCACCACGACAGGGCCGCCAAGAGACCCAGTACTTC. It specifies CASSPRQGRQETQYF.

This clone showed up just once. The gene calls are TRBV7-9 and TRBJ2-7; D not resolved. V was cut by 5 bases and J by 4 bases, with 21 bases left in between. Germline CDR1 SEHNR, CDR2 FQNEAQ (reference sequence). The CDR3 consists of 16 residues. CDR3 loop: CASSTLTSQPSYEQYF. The CDR3 DNA is TGTGCCAGCAGCACCCTGACCTCACAGCCCTCTTACGAGCAGTACTTC.

The chain carries TRBV9 and TRBJ1-1, with D possibly TRBD1 on 5 matching bases. CDR3 length equals 15 residues. Per germline, CDR1 SGDLS and CDR2 YYNGEE. Trimming removed 0 bases from V and 3 bases from J, with 12 bases in between. The CDR3 DNA reads TGTGCCAGCAGCGTAGGTGGCAGGGCGGACACTGAAGCTTTCTTT. It specifies CASSVGGRADTEAFF.

Only a few counts were recorded for this clone. The rearrangement links TRBV6-1 to TRBJ2-5, with TRBD2 matching over 7 bases. J was trimmed by 3 bases and V by 1 base; bases with no gene match: 2. Germline V gene sequence: CDR1 MNHNS, CDR2 SASEGT. CDR3 length: 14 residues. CDR3 loop: CASSEGGTKETQYF. The CDR3 bases are TGTGCCAGCAGTGAAGGCGGGACTAAAGAGACCCAGTACTTC.

V usage is TRBV5-8 and J usage is TRBJ2-1; 13 positions agree with TRBD2. V lost 0 bases and J lost 3; bases outside the gene matches: 0. The CDR3 extends over 16 amino acids. Per germline, CDR1 SGHTS and CDR2 YDEGEE. The CDR3 loop reads CASSLGLAGGYNEQFF. The CDR3 DNA reads as TGTGCCAGCAGCTTGGGACTAGCGGGGGGCTACAATGAGCAGTTCTTC. The variable domain in full, with the rest retrieved from reference TRBV5-8 and TRBJ2-1, is EAGVTQSPTHLIKTRGQQATLRCSPISGHTSVYWYQQALGLGLQFLLWYDEGEERNRGNFPPRFSGRQFPNYSSELNVNALELEDSALYLCASSLGLAGGYNEQFFGPGTRLTVL.

The chain carries TRBV25-1 and TRBJ1-1; 8 positions agree with TRBD1. V was clipped by 6 bases and J by 5 bases; unmatched bases: 5. Per germline, CDR1 MGHDK and CDR2 SYGVNS. The CDR3 spans 13 residues. This chain's CDR3 is CASRQGDWTEAFF. The CDR3 nucleotides are TGTGCCAGCAGACAGGGGGATTGGACTGAAGCTTTCTTT.

The chain recombines TRBV7-6 with TRBJ2-1; 8 bases agree with TRBD2. Trimming cost V 2 bases and J 5 bases; bases outside gene matches: 8. The germline gives CDR1 SGHVS, CDR2 FNYEAQ. CDR3 size: 16 residues. CDR3 region: CASSLQSGGINNEQFF. The CDR3 DNA follows: TGTGCCAGCAGCTTACAGAGCGGGGGCATAAACAATGAGCAGTTCTTC. Full variable domain (rest looked up from reference TRBV7-6 and TRBJ2-1): GAGVSQSPRYKVTKRGQDVALRCDPISGHVSLYWYRQALGQGPEFLTYFNYEAQQDKSGLPNDRFSAERPEGSISTLTIQRTEQRDSAMYRCASSLQSGGINNEQFFGPGTRLTVL.

In this sample, this clone turned up once. The V call is TRBV4-2, the J call TRBJ1-1; D uncertain. The CDR3 covers 17 residues. Looked up from germline, CDR1 is LGHNA and CDR2 is YNFKEQ. Trimming left V 3 bases short and J 4 bases short, with 21 bases between. In DNA, the CDR3 is TGTGCCAGCAGCCACCGGGGAAGGACGGAATTGAGCACTGAAGCTTTCTTT. Translated: CASSHRGRTELSTEAFF.

DNA for the CDR3: TGTGCCAGCAGCTTGGCAGGGGGCGCCTCATCCAGCGAGCAGTACTTC. Protein product: CASSLAGGASSSEQYF. The chain employs TRBV11-2 and TRBJ2-7; 8 bases are a match to TRBD1. The J segment lost 6 bases and the V segment lost 3 bases, leaving 13 bases of the junction unmatched. Germline loops: CDR1 SGHAT, CDR2 FQNNGV. The CDR3 runs 16 residues.

The V gene is TRBV29-1, the J gene TRBJ2-3; 11 nucleotides match TRBD2. Germline V CDR1 and CDR2: SQVTM, ANQGSEA. With V trimmed by 4 bases and J by 4 bases, 4 bases remained unmatched. The CDR3 is 14 amino acids. CDR3 amino acids: CSVVAGGRADTQYF. CDR3 DNA: TGCAGCGTTGTAGCGGGGGGGCGGGCAGATACGCAGTATTTT.

This clone has just a few counts. V gene TRBV9 combines with J gene TRBJ1-2; D call uncertain. V lost 4 bases, J lost 1 base, and 8 bases lay in between. Germline CDR1 and CDR2: SGDLS and YYNGEE. This CDR3 contains 13 residues. The DNA for the CDR3 is TGTGCCAGCAGCCCGAGCGGTAACTATGGCTACACCTTC. Translation gives CASSPSGNYGYTF.

This rearrangement joins TRBV19 to TRBJ1-2; D remains unclear. This CDR3 is 12 amino acids long. Germline CDR1 reads LNHDA; CDR2 reads SQIVND (reference sequence). Trimming removed 6 bases from V and 5 bases from J, with 10 bases in between. The CDR3 sequence: CASREGWYGYTF. Here the CDR3 DNA reads TGTGCCAGTAGGGAGGGCTGGTATGGCTACACCTTC.

The chain couples TRBV7-9 to TRBJ2-1; 8 nucleotides agree with TRBD2. The junction had 8 bases not matched to a gene; V was cut back by 3 bases and J by 10 bases. Germline CDR1 reads SEHNR; CDR2 reads FQNEAQ (reference sequence). The CDR3 is 14 amino acids. This chain's CDR3 is CASSFTSGGQEQFF. CDR3 nucleotides: TGTGCCAGCAGCTTCACATCGGGAGGGCAAGAGCAGTTCTTC. Based on the CDR3 plus reference TRBV7-9 and TRBJ2-1, the full variable domain is DTGVSQNPRHKITKRGQNVTFRCDPISEHNRLYWYRQTLGQGPEFLTYFQNEAQLEKSRLLSDRFSAERPKGSFSTLEIQRTEQGDSAMYLCASSFTSGGQEQFFGPGTRLTVL.

This clone was seen once. The chain carries TRBV5-1 and TRBJ2-7, with 7 nucleotides matching TRBD2. Looked up from germline, CDR1 is SGHRS and CDR2 is YFSETQ. V shed 3 bases, J shed 4 bases, and the junction held 1 base outside the gene matches. The CDR3 loop spans 12 amino acids. The CDR3 DNA follows: TGCGCCAGCAGCTCCGGGGGGTACGAGCAGTACTTC. This gives the protein CASSSGGYEQYF.

This clone came up a few times. CDR3 nucleotides: TGTGCCAGTTACGAACAGGGGGCATCAGATACGCAGTATTTT. It translates to CASYEQGASDTQYF. The rearrangement joins TRBV6-5 to TRBJ2-3; 9 positions match TRBD1. V shed 9 bases and J 4 bases; nucleotides not matched to a gene: 8. Germline V gene lookup returns CDR1 MNHEY and CDR2 SVGAGI. The CDR3 is made up of 14 amino acids.

The chain is built from TRBV28 and TRBJ1-1; D gene unclear. Trimming removed 8 bases from V and 3 bases from J, with 10 bases in between. In germline, CDR1 is MDHEN, CDR2 SYDVKM. The CDR3 covers 12 residues. CDR3 residues: CASGPRYTEAFF. The DNA for the CDR3 is TGTGCCAGCGGGCCCCGGTACACTGAAGCTTTCTTT.

This sequence joins TRBV19 and TRBJ1-2, with 7 positions matching TRBD1. The CDR3 runs 13 residues. Trimming cost V 8 bases and J 3 bases; bases outside gene matches: 6. Germline V lookup: CDR1 LNHDA, CDR2 SQIVND (reference sequence). For the CDR3, the DNA is TGTGCCAGTTTTTCCGGGACAGACTATGGCTACACCTTC. Translating it yields CASFSGTDYGYTF.

The sample holds one count of this clone. This chain uses TRBV2 with TRBJ2-3, with 12 bases that match TRBD2. Germline CDR1 is SNHLY and CDR2 is FYNNEI. This CDR3 spans 16 amino acids. J was trimmed by 4 bases and V by 2 bases; bases with no gene match: 4. CDR3 nucleotide sequence: TGTGCCAGCAGTGAACTAGCGGGGGGGCGGGCAGATACGCAGTATTTT. This gives the protein CASSELAGGRADTQYF. The variable domain in full, completed from reference TRBV2 and TRBJ2-3, reads EPEVTQTPSHQVTQMGQEVILRCVPISNHLYFYWYRQILGQKVEFLVSFYNNEISEKSEIFDDQFSVERPDGSNFTLKIRSTKLEDSAMYFCASSELAGGRADTQYFGPGTRLTVL.

V gene TRBV5-4 combines with J gene TRBJ2-7, with a tentative D call TRBD1 (6 bases). This CDR3 contains 15 residues. Germline-derived CDR1 and CDR2 are SGHNT and YYREEE (reference sequence). V lost 4 bases and J 3 bases, leaving 17 bases between the germline ends. The chain's CDR3 is CASSQRTEPDYEQYF. CDR3 nucleotides: TGTGCCAGCAGCCAACGGACAGAACCCGACTACGAGCAGTACTTC.

Details on this clone: Germline and junction disagree at one end, which may indicate a read error. The chain recombines TRBV7-9 with TRBJ2-7; a weak D match, TRBD1 (6 bases). This CDR3 region has 15 residues. Germline assignment: CDR1 SEHNR and CDR2 FQNEAQ (reference sequence). DNA for the CDR3: TGTGCCAGCAGCTTAATGACAGGAGGATCCTCCGAGCAGTACTTC. The encoded protein is CASSLMTGGSSEQYF.

The gene calls are TRBV7-2 and TRBJ1-1; 8 positions agree with TRBD1. CDR1 SGHTA and CDR2 FQGNSA come from the germline V gene. Trimming cost V 5 bases and J 1 base; bases outside gene matches: 3. The CDR3 has 14 amino acids. The CDR3 loop reads CASSVRGQNTEAFF. CDR3 bases: TGTGCCAGCAGCGTCAGGGGGCAGAACACTGAAGCTTTCTTT.

CDR3 DNA sequence: TGTGCCACCCGCCCCGGGTGGGGAGCTAACTATGGCTACACCTTC. Its translation: CATRPGWGANYGYTF. The chain joins TRBV19 to TRBJ1-2; D is unresolved. Germline-derived CDR1 and CDR2 are LNHDA and SQIVND (reference sequence). V lost 10 bases and J 0 bases, leaving 18 bases between the germline ends. This CDR3 contains 15 residues.

The chain employs TRBV2 and TRBJ2-1, with D possibly matching TRBD1 (8 bases). Trimming removed 6 bases from V and 8 bases from J, with 11 bases in between. This CDR3 has 12 amino acids. Per germline, CDR1 SNHLY and CDR2 FYNNEI. CDR3 DNA sequence: TGTGCCAGCAGAACAGGGGGGGATGAGCAGTTCTTC. It codes for CASRTGGDEQFF.